This T cell receptor beta chain was sequenced in a study of blood T cell repertoires in COVID-19. Whole-study context: Acute and convalescent COVID-19 samples came from the United States, Italy and Spain. From T cells, B-cell-depleted T cells, or PBMCs came the material, which was cDNA or gDNA.

Per the original data handling: Reference gene primer amplification yielded estimated nucleated cell counts. TCRdb keeps only in-frame clones here, not all; method: immunoSEQ multiplex PCR. V, J and clone size are taken as reported in that table, and D and trimming were inferred from the DNA itself. The repertoire consists of roughly 110,000 clones, with more than 80% occurring once and the leading ten covering more than 13%. The trim removed 5 bases at V and 5 bases at J, leaving 6 bases unmatched. This CDR3 region has 15 residues. CDR1 is MNHNY, CDR2 SVGAGI, per germline (reference sequence). What was sequenced was peripheral blood. V gene TRBV6-6 combines with J gene TRBJ1-6, with 7 bases identical to TRBD1. The TCR originated in a woman in her fifties or sixties with acute or convalescent COVID-19. The CDR3 reads CASSDRVINNSPLHF. Here the CDR3 DNA reads TGTGCCAGCAGTGACAGGGTTATTAATAATTCACCCCTCCACTTT.